This T cell receptor beta chain is from a study of metastatic and nonmetastatic thyroid tumors. Overall study context: Malignant thyroid and benign thyroid patients provided blood and tumor or nodule tissue whose repertoires were compared. The study's findings and limits: Patients with malignant thyroid tumors reportedly had significantly higher TCR beta diversity than those with benign nodules, in blood and tumor.

No patient received treatment before thyroid surgery. TCRdb reprocessed the PCR reads using MiXCR. The sample holds approximately 24,000 clones, under 25% seen once. This clone was seen many times. Its antigen remains unidentified. Germline CDR1 is SGHDN and CDR2 is FVKESK. The V end lost 7 bases, the J end lost 1 base, and 15 bases lay between the germline ends. The CDR3 has 15 amino acids. The chain couples TRBV14 to TRBJ2-3, with a tentative D call TRBD2 (5 bases). The specimen sequenced was blood. The TCR was taken from a male donor with papillary thyroid cancer or a benign thyroid nodule (not recorded which). Some clones in this sample may be carry-over from other donors' samples. The CDR3 coding sequence is TGTGCCAGCACTATAGGGCGGGCAGGCACAGATACGCAGTATTTT. Amino acid sequence: CASTIGRAGTDTQYF.